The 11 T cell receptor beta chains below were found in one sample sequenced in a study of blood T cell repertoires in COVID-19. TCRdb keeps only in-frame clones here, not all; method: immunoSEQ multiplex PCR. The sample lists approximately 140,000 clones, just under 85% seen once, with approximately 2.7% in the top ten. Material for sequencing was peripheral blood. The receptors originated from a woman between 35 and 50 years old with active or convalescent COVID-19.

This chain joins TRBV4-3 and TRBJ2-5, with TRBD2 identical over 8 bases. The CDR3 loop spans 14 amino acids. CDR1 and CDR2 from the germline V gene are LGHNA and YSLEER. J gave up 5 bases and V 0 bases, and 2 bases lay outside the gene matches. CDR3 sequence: CASSQDRGGETQYF. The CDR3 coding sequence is TGCGCCAGCAGCCAAGATCGGGGGGGGGAGACCCAGTACTTC.

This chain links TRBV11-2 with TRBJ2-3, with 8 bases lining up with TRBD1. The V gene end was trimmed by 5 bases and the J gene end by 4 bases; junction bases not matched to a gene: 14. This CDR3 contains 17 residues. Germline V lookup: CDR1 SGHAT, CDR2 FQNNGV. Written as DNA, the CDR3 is TGTGCCAGCAGCCCCTGGGTCAGGACAGGGTCCGCAGATACGCAGTATTTT. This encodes CASSPWVRTGSADTQYF.

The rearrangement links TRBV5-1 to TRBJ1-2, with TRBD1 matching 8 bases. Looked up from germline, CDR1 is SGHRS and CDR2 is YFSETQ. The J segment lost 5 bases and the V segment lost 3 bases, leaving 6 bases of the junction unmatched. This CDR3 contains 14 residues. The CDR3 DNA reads TGCGCCAGCAGCTGGGCAGGGGGCGAGTATGGCTACACCTTC. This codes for CASSWAGGEYGYTF.

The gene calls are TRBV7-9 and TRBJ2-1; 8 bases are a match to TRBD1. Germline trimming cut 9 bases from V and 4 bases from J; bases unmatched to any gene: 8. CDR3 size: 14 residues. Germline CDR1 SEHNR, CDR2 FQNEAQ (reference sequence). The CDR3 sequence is CASLKTGAYNEQFF. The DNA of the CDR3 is TGTGCCAGTCTGAAGACAGGGGCTTACAATGAGCAGTTCTTC. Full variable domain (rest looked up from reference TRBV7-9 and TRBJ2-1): DTGVSQNPRHKITKRGQNVTFRCDPISEHNRLYWYRQTLGQGPEFLTYFQNEAQLEKSRLLSDRFSAERPKGSFSTLEIQRTEQGDSAMYLCASLKTGAYNEQFFGPGTRLTVL.

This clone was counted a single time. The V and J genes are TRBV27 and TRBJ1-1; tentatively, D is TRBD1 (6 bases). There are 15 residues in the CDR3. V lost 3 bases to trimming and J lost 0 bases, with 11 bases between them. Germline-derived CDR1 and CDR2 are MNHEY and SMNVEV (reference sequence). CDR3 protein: CASSFQGFLNTEAFF. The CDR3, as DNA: TGTGCCAGCAGTTTTCAGGGGTTTTTGAACACTGAAGCTTTCTTT.

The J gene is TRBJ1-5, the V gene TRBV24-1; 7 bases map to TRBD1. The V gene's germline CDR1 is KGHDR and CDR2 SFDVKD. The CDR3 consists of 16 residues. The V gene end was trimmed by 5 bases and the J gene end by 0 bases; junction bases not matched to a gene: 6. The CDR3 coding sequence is TGTGCCACCAGTGGGGGTGGGACAGATAGCAATCAGCCCCAGCATTTT. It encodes CATSGGGTDSNQPQHF.

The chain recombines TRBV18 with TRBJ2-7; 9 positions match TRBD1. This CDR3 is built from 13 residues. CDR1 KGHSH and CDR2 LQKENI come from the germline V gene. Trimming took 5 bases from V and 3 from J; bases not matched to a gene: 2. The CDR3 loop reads CASSDRGSYEQYF. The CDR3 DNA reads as TGTGCCAGCTCAGACAGGGGGAGCTACGAGCAGTACTTC. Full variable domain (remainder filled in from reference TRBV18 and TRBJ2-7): NAGVMQNPRHLVRRRGQEARLRCSPMKGHSHVYWYRQLPEEGLKFMVYLQKENIIDESGMPKERFSAEFPKEGPSILRIQQVVRGDSAAYFCASSDRGSYEQYFGPGTRLTVT.

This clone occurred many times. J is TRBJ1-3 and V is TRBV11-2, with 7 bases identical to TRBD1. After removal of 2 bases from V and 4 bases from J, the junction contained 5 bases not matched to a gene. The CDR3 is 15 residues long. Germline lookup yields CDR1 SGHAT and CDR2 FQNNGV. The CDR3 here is CASSLSTGAGNTIYF. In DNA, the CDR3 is TGTGCCAGCAGCTTAAGTACAGGGGCAGGAAACACCATATATTTT.

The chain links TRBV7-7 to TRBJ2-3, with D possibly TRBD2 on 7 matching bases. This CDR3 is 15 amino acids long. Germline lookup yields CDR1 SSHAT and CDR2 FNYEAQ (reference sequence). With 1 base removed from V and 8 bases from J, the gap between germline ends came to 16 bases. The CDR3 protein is CASSLERGRGATQYF. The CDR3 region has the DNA TGTGCCAGCAGCTTAGAGCGGGGCCGGGGGGCTACGCAGTATTTT.

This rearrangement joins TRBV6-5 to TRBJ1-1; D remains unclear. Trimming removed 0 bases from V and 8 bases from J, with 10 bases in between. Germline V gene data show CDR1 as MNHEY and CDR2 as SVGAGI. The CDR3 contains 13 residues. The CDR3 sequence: CASSYSTGSEAFF. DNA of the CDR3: TGTGCCAGCAGTTACTCGACGGGGTCCGAAGCTTTCTTT.

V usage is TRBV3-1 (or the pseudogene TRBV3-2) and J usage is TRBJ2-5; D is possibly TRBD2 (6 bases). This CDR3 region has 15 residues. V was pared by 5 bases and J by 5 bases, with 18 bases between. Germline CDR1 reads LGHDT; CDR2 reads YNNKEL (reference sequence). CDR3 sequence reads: CASSAWGDVQETQYF. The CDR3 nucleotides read TGTGCCAGCAGCGCCTGGGGGGACGTCCAGGAGACCCAGTACTTC.